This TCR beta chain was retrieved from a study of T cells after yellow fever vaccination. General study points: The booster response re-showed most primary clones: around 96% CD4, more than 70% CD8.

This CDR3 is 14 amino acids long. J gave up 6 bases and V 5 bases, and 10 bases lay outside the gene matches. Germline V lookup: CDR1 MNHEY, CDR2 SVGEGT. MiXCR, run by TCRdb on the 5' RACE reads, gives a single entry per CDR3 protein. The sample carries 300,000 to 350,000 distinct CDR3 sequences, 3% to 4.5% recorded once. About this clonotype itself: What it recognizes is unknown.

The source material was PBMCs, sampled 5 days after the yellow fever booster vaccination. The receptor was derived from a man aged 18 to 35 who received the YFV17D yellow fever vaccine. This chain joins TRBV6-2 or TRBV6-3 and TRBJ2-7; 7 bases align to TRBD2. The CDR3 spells CASSRSGVAGEQYF. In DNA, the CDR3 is TGTGCCAGCAGTCGATCGGGTGTAGCGGGCGAGCAGTACTTC.